This T cell receptor (beta chain) is drawn from a study of shared clonotypes between healthy human individuals. Notes on the study in general: Depth of sequencing was expected to influence donor clonotype sharing.

About this clone: Its antigen remains unidentified.

Deep-level settings were used for running the assay. It was across several immunoSEQ plates that each subset's genomic DNA was evenly split. Repertoires were generated with immunoSEQ multiplex PCR, while TCRdb's copy carries only in-frame clones and drops some. The table records around 500,000 clones, 81% of them present only once. Unsorted samples drew genomic DNA from tens of millions of PBMCs. Trimming took off 3 bases at V and 1 base at J, with 13 bases between the two ends. Germline loops: CDR1 SEHNR, CDR2 FQNEAQ (reference sequence). The CDR3 is 15 residues long. Sequencing was done on a sample of PBMCs. The clonotype originates from a woman in her thirties or forties in good health. Some clones in this sample may be carry-over from other donors' samples. This chain connects TRBV7-9 to TRBJ2-7; tentatively, D is TRBD1 (6 bases). CDR3 nucleotides: TGTGCCAGCAGCTTTACTTTAGGGGGTTCCTACGAGCAGTACTTC. It translates to CASSFTLGGSYEQYF.